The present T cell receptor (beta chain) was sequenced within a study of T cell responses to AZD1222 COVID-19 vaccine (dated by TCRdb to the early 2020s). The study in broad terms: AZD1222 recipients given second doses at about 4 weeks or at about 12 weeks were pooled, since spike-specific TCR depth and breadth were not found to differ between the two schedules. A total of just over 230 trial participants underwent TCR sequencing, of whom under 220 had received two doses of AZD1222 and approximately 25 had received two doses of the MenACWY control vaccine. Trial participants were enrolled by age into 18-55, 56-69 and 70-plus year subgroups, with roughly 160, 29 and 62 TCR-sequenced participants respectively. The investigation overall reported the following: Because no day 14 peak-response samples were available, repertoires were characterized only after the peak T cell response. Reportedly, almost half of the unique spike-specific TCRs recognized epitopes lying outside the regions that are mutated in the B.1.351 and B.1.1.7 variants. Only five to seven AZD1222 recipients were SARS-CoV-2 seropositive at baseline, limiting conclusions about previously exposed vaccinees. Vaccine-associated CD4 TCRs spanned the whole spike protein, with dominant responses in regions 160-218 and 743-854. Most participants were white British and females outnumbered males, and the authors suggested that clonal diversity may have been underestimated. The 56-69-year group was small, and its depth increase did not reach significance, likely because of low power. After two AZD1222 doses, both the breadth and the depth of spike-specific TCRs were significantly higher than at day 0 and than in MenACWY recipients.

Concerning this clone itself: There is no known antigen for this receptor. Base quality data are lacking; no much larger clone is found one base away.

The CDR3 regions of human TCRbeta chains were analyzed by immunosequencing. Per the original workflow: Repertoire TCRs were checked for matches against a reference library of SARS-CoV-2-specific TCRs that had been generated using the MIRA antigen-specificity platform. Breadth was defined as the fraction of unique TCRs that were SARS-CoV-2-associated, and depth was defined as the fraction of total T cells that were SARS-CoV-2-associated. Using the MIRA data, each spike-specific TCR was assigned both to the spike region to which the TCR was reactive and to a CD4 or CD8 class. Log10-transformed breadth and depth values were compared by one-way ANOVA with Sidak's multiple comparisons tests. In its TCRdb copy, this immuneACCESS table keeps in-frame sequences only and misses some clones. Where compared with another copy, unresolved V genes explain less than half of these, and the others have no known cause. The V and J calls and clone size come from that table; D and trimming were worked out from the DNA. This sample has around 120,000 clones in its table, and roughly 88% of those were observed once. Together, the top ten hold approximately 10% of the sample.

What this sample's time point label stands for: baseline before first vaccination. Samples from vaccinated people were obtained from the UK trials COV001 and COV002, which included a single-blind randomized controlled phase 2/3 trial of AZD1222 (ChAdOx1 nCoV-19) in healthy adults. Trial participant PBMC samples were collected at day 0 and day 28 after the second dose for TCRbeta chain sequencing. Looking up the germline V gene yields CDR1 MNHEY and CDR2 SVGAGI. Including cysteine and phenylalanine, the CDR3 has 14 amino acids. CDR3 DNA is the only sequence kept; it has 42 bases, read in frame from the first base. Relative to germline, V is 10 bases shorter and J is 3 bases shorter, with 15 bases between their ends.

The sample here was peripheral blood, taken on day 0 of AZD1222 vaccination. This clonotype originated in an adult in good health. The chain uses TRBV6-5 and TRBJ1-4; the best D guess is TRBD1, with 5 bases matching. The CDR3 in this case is CATRVGGANEKLFF. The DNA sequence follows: TGTGCCACTAGGGTGGGGGGAGCTAATGAAAAACTGTTTTTT.